This T cell receptor (beta chain) is from a study of HIV-infected patients and healthy controls. Concerning this clonotype itself: A read error may produce the germline difference seen at one junction end.

TCRdb used MiXCR to reprocess the 5' RACE reads, holding one entry per CDR3 protein. There are under 70,000 distinct CDR3 sequences in the sample; roughly a fifth occur only once, and about 1.3% lies in the top ten. This CDR3 is built from 20 residues. Germline CDR1 reads SGHTA; CDR2 reads FQGNSA. The TCR sequence derives from a human donor in good health. The rearrangement links TRBV7-2 to TRBJ1-5, with D uncertain. The sample consisted of CD4+ T cells from blood. CDR3 in DNA: TGTGCCAGCAGCTTATTGGAGGACCTGAAAAACGTGTTCCCACCAGTTCCCGTGATTTTT. It is translated as CASSLLEDLKNVFPPVPVIF. The whole variable domain, remainder taken from reference TRBV7-2 and TRBJ1-5, is GAGVSQSPSNKVTEKGKDVELRCDPISGHTALYWYRQSLGQGLEFLIYFQGNSAPDKSGLPSDRFSAERTGGSVSTLTIQRTQQEDSAVYLCASSLLEDLKNVFPPVPVIFGDGTRLSIL.